This is a list of T cell receptor beta chains from one sample in a study of cytomegalovirus exposure and HLA in healthy donors. The assay was immunoSEQ multiplex PCR, and TCRdb's table has in-frame clones only and misses some. The data show 45,000 to 65,000 clones, with approximately 92% seen just once and roughly 3% held by the top ten. What was sequenced was PBMCs. The receptors derive from a man aged 18 to 35 in good health and CMV-seronegative. The CDR3 runs from the conserved cysteine through the conserved F or W. Fields, in order: clone size, J gene, D gene, V gene, CDR3 DNA, CDR3 protein. D genes are given only for firm matches. Size values are once, few and many counts, or a class for expanded clones, and some rows have none.

NA | TRBJ2-7 | TRBD2 | TRBV7-2 | TGTGCCAGCAGCCCAATTTCCGGATCAGCGGGAGTGCAAGAGCAGTACTTC | CASSPISGSAGVQEQYF
NA | TRBJ2-5 | NA | TRBV4-1 | TGCGCCAGCAGCCAAGCCCCCTCAGGGTGGGAGGTACAAGAGACCCAGTACTTC | CASSQAPSGWEVQETQYF
NA | TRBJ2-2 | NA | TRBV6-4 | TGTGCCAGCAGTGACTCGGCGGGGGCAAGCGGGGAGCTGTTTTTT | CASSDSAGASGELFF
NA | TRBJ2-2 | TRBD2 | TRBV11-3 | TGTGCCAGCAGACGGACTAGCGGGTCGGGCACCGGGGAGCTGTTTTTT | CASRRTSGSGTGELFF
NA | TRBJ2-5 | TRBD2 | TRBV13 | TGTGCCAGCAGCTTACTCGGGGGGCAAGAGACCCAGTACTTC | CASSLLGGQETQYF
NA | TRBJ2-7 | NA | TRBV2 | TGTGCCAGCAGTGAGGAGAGGGCTCACGAGCAGTACTTC | CASSEERAHEQYF
NA | TRBJ1-3 | TRBD1 | TRBV19 | TGTGCCAGTAGTATTCTGGGACAGGGGATAAACACCATATATTTT | CASSILGQGINTIYF
once | TRBJ2-3 | TRBD2 | TRBV27 | TGTGCCAGCAGCCTAGCGGGAGGACCAGATACGCAGTATTTT | CASSLAGGPDTQYF
NA | TRBJ2-2 | TRBD1 | TRBV19 | TGTGCCAGTAGTATCAAGAGGAGACAGGGGCGGGGGGAGCTGTTTTTT | CASSIKRRQGRGELFF
NA | TRBJ1-2 | NA | TRBV4-2 | TGTGCCAGCAGCCAAGGGGGCGTAGGCTATGGCTACACCTTC | CASSQGGVGYGYTF
NA | TRBJ2-7 | TRBD2 | TRBV5-4 | TGTGCCAGCAGCTTCGGACTAGCGGGAGTCTTTAAGTACGAGCAGTACTTC | CASSFGLAGVFKYEQYF
NA | TRBJ1-2 | TRBD1 | TRBV27 | TGTGCCAGCAGGGATCCTCAGGGGGCAATTTTTAGCTACACCTTC | CASRDPQGAIFSYTF
NA | TRBJ2-3 | NA | TRBV9 | TGTGCCAGCAGCGTAGGACCACAGGGTGGTCTGGTCACAGATACGCAGTATTTT | CASSVGPQGGLVTDTQYF
NA | TRBJ2-1 | TRBD1 | TRBV4-1 | TGCGCCAGCAGCCAAGATTGGGGGACAGGGTTCCGGTCGGTTGTAAATGAGCAGTTCTTC | CASSQDWGTGFRSVVNEQFF
NA | TRBJ2-7 | NA | TRBV7-2 | TGTGCCAGCAGCTTAGTTCCCCATTCCTACGAGCAGTACTTC | CASSLVPHSYEQYF
NA | TRBJ2-1 | TRBD1 | TRBV29-1 | TGCAGCGGAAACAGGGGATCGAGGTACAATGAGCAGTTCTTC | CSGNRGSRYNEQFF
few | TRBJ1-5 | NA | TRBV5-1 | TGCGCCAGCAGCTTGGAAGGCGCAGGGTATCAGCCCCAGCATTTT | CASSLEGAGYQPQHF
NA | TRBJ2-1 | NA | TRBV30 | TGTGCCTGGACCGAAACTAGGATGGAGCAGTTCTTC | CAWTETRMEQFF
NA | TRBJ2-2 | NA | TRBV2 | TGTGCCAGCACATTACGGGCAGGGGAAACCGGGGAGCTGTTTTTT | CASTLRAGETGELFF
NA | TRBJ2-5 | TRBD1 | TRBV5-1 | TGCGCCAGCTCCGCAGGGGGCACATTAGAGACCCAGTACTTC | CASSAGGTLETQYF
NA | TRBJ2-2 | TRBD2 | TRBV6-1 | TGTGCCAGCCGGGCGGGAGAGTATACCGGGGAGCTGTTTTTT | CASRAGEYTGELFF
NA | TRBJ1-5 | NA | TRBV28 | TGTGCCAGCAGTTTAGAGTCGGTAATAAGCAATCAGCCCCAGCATTTT | CASSLESVISNQPQHF
NA | TRBJ2-1 | NA | TRBV9 | TGTGCCAGCAGCGTAGCTACTGGACGGGGGGCCCAAGATGAGCAGTTCTTC | CASSVATGRGAQDEQFF
few | TRBJ1-1 | TRBD1 | TRBV30 | TGTGCCTCAGGCCACCGGGACAGGGGGGACACTGAAGCTTTCTTT | CASGHRDRGDTEAFF
NA | TRBJ1-5 | NA | TRBV2 | TGTGCCAGCAGTGGGTCGGGGGGCAATCAGCCCCAGCATTTT | CASSGSGGNQPQHF
NA | TRBJ2-6 | NA | TRBV7-9 | TGTGCCAGCTCCATTTTGGTTCTAAGCTCTGGGGCCAACGTCCTGACTTTC | CASSILVLSSGANVLTF
NA | TRBJ2-7 | TRBD2 | TRBV7-2 | TGTGCCAGCAGCTTGGGAGGGAGGTCCGAGCAGTACTTC | CASSLGGRSEQYF
NA | TRBJ2-1 | TRBD2 | TRBV11-2 | TGTGCCAGCAGCTTCGTTAGCGGGAGGAGAAACAATGAGCAGTTCTTC | CASSFVSGRRNNEQFF
NA | TRBJ1-1 | NA | TRBV10-3 | TGTGCCATCAGGAAACAGATGAACACTGAAGCTTTCTTT | CAIRKQMNTEAFF
NA | TRBJ1-2 | TRBD1 | TRBV29-1 | TGCAGCGTTAGATCCGGGACAGGCTATGGCTACACCTTC | CSVRSGTGYGYTF
NA | TRBJ1-4 | NA | TRBV5-4 | TGTGCCAGCAGCTTGAGTAAAGGACGGGGGAGGGAAAAACTGTTTTTT | CASSLSKGRGREKLFF
NA | TRBJ1-1 | NA | TRBV6-5 | TGTGCCAGCAGCATCGGACAGTCCCTTGAAGCTTTCTTT | CASSIGQSLEAFF
NA | TRBJ2-1 | NA | TRBV7-6 | TGTGCCAGCAGCTTACGGATGGGCGGGAATCCCTACAATGAGCAGTTCTTC | CASSLRMGGNPYNEQFF
NA | TRBJ1-2 | TRBD1 | TRBV5-1 | TGCGCCAGCAGCGCAGACAGGGACTTTAACTATGGCTACACCTTC | CASSADRDFNYGYTF
NA | TRBJ2-7 | TRBD2 | TRBV27 | TGTGCCAGCAGTTCCCCCTTAAGCGGGACTTCCTACGAGCAGTACTTC | CASSSPLSGTSYEQYF
medium-sized | TRBJ1-1 | TRBD1 | TRBV5-3 | TGTGCCAGAAGCTTGGGACAGGGAAATGGTACTATGAACACTGAAGCTTTCTTT | CARSLGQGNGTMNTEAFF
NA | TRBJ2-5 | TRBD2 | TRBV5-1 | TGCGCCAGCAGCTTGGCCGGGAGGGCCCAGGAGACCCAGTACTTC | CASSLAGRAQETQYF
NA | TRBJ2-7 | NA | TRBV5-1 | TGCGCCAGCAGCGAGGGAATCCAGACCCTCGAGCAGTACTTC | CASSEGIQTLEQYF
NA | TRBJ2-7 | NA | TRBV6-1 | TGTGCCAGCAGTGAAGGGGGCAGGGTGGTCGACGAGCAGTACTTC | CASSEGGRVVDEQYF
NA | TRBJ2-3 | TRBD2 | TRBV27 | TGTGCCAGCAGTTTCTCTCCCGGGACTAGCGGCACAGATACGCAGTATTTT | CASSFSPGTSGTDTQYF
NA | TRBJ2-1 | NA | TRBV29-1 | TGCAGCGTTGGAACTAGCCTCTACAATGAGCAGTTCTTC | CSVGTSLYNEQFF
NA | TRBJ2-7 | NA | TRBV30 | TGTGCCTGGAGTGTCGGTAGCTCCTACGAGCAGTACTTC | CAWSVGSSYEQYF
NA | TRBJ2-7 | NA | TRBV28 | TGTGCCAGCAAGCAGGGTTTAAGCGAGCAGTACTTC | CASKQGLSEQYF
NA | TRBJ1-1 | NA | TRBV11-2 | TGTGCCAGCAGCTTACAAACGGCAGGCTCTGAAGCTTTCTTT | CASSLQTAGSEAFF
NA | TRBJ2-3 | NA | TRBV2 | TGTGCCAGCAGTGAAACACGCATACATACCTCTAGCACAGATACGCAGTATTTT | CASSETRIHTSSTDTQYF
NA | TRBJ2-3 | TRBD2 | TRBV7-2 | TGTGCCAGCAGCTTCTCTAGCGGGGCACGCACAGATACGCAGTATTTT | CASSFSSGARTDTQYF
NA | TRBJ1-1 | TRBD1 | TRBV30 | TGTGCCTGGAGGCCTGCAGGGGGCTCCTTTGCTGGGGCTTTCTTT | CAWRPAGGSFAGAFF
few | TRBJ2-7 | TRBD2 | TRBV19 | TGTGCCAGTAGTTGGACTAGCGGGAACGACGAGCAGTACTTC | CASSWTSGNDEQYF
NA | TRBJ1-4 | TRBD1 | TRBV15 | TGTGCCACCAGCAGAGGATCCGGGACAGGGTCTGGAGAAAAACTGTTTTTT | CATSRGSGTGSGEKLFF
NA | TRBJ2-7 | TRBD1 | TRBV18 | TGTGCCAGCTCAAGGACAGGGACCTACGAGCAGTACTTC | CASSRTGTYEQYF
NA | TRBJ2-2 | NA | TRBV4-2 | TGTGCCAGCAGCCAAGATCGGAGGGAGATAGGAACCGGGGAGCTGTTTTTT | CASSQDRREIGTGELFF
NA | TRBJ2-5 | TRBD2 | TRBV2 | TGTGCCAGCAGTGTTAGAGCGGGAGGTGGGGAGACCCAGTACTTC | CASSVRAGGGETQYF
NA | TRBJ2-2 | NA | TRBV5-1 | TGCGCCAGCAGCTTGAACGGGATTGTCACCGGGGAGCTGTTTTTT | CASSLNGIVTGELFF
NA | TRBJ1-1 | NA | TRBV7-9 | TGTGCCAGCAGCACCCCGGTGGAGGGTCACACTGAAGCTTTCTTT | CASSTPVEGHTEAFF
NA | TRBJ2-2 | TRBD1 | TRBV6-1 | TGTGCCAGCAGTGAATTCCCCCTAGGGGGCGACACCGGGGAGCTGTTTTTT | CASSEFPLGGDTGELFF